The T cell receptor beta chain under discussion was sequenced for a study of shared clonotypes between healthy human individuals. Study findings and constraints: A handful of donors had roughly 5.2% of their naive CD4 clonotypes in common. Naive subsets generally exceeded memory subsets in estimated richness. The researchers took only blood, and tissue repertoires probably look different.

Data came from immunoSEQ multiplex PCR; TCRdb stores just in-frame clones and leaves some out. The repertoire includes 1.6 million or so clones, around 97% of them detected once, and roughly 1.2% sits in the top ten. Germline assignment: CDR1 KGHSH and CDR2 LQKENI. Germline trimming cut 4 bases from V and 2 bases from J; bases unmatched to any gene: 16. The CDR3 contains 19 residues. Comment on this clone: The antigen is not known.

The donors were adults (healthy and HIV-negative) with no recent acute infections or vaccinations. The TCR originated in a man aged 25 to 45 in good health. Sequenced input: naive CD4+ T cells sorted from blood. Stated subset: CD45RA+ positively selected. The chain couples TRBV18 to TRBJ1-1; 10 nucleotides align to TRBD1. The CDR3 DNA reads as TGTGCCAGCTCACGTTTCGGTCTTCGGACAGGGGGGTCTAACACTGAAGCTTTCTTT. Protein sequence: CASSRFGLRTGGSNTEAFF.